These 21 T cell receptor beta chains originate from one sample sequenced in a study of response to subunit inactivated influenza vaccine. TCRdb reprocessed the RT-PCR reads with MiXCR, giving one entry per CDR3 protein. The data contain about 500,000 distinct CDR3 sequences, 16% of them singletons. The sample consisted of CD4+ T cells sorted from PBMCs, taken less than 30 months after vaccination. The source is a man aged 50-75 years who received an inactivated influenza vaccine.

The rearrangement links TRBV4-1 to TRBJ2-2, with a weak D call TRBD1 (5 bases). Germline CDR1 MGHRA, CDR2 YSYEKL. This CDR3 is 16 amino acids long. Trimming cost V 0 bases and J 1 base, with 9 bases left between them. The CDR3: CASSQDPTGNTGELFF. In nucleotides, the CDR3 is TGCGCCAGCAGCCAAGATCCCACAGGGAACACCGGGGAGCTGTTTTTT.

V usage is TRBV25-1 and J usage is TRBJ2-7; TRBD1 aligns across 8 bases. The CDR3 runs to 18 residues. Germline assignment: CDR1 MGHDK and CDR2 SYGVNS. The J segment lost 4 bases and the V segment lost 3 bases, leaving 17 bases of the junction unmatched. The CDR3 loop reads CASSEGFFRGQGLYEQYF. CDR3 DNA: TGTGCCAGCAGTGAGGGATTTTTTCGAGGACAGGGTTTGTACGAGCAGTACTTC.

This clonotype appeared a few times. The gene calls are TRBV7-9 and TRBJ2-2; D not resolved. V was shortened by 5 bases and J by 5 bases, with 21 bases between the two germline ends. Germline CDR1 and CDR2: SEHNR and FQNEAQ (reference sequence). CDR3 length: 17 amino acids. The CDR3 DNA reads TGTGCCAGCAGCCCGCGCTGGTCGGGTGGTCTGACCGGGGAGCTGTTTTTT. Translated, it gives CASSPRWSGGLTGELFF.

The chain is built from TRBV20-1 and TRBJ1-4; D is unclear. The CDR3 is 15 amino acids. The V end lost 2 bases, the J end lost 6 bases, and 16 bases lay between the germline ends. The germline V gene has CDR1 DFQATT and CDR2 SNEGSKA (reference sequence). CDR3 in amino acids: CSARKRAGYDEKLFF. CDR3 nucleotides: TGCAGTGCTAGAAAGCGGGCCGGGTATGATGAAAAACTGTTTTTT.

This chain connects TRBV20-1 to TRBJ1-1; D unclear. Trimming removed 3 bases from V and 7 bases from J, with 12 bases in between. The CDR3 length is 12 residues. CDR1 and CDR2 from the germline V gene are DFQATT and SNEGSKA (reference sequence). CDR3 sequence: CSASTSVGEAFF. CDR3 sequence (DNA): TGCAGTGCTAGCACGAGTGTTGGTGAAGCTTTCTTT.

This chain joins TRBV21-1 and TRBJ1-2; the table calls TRBD1, which could not be checked here. TRBV21-1 is marked as a pseudogene. This CDR3 contains 16 residues. The CDR3 here is CASSPRGRFLPGGYTF. CDR3 DNA sequence: TGTGCCAGCAGCCCCCGGGGCAGGTTTCTCCCTGGTGGCTACACCTTC.

The V call is TRBV20-1, the J call TRBJ1-4; 9 bases align to TRBD1. The CDR3 runs 13 residues. V shed 6 bases and J 6 bases; nucleotides not matched to a gene: 5. Germline values: CDR1 DFQATT, CDR2 SNEGSKA (reference sequence). DNA for the CDR3: TGCAGTGCGGCCGGGACAGGGCATGAAAAACTGTTTTTT. It translates to CSAAGTGHEKLFF.

The V call is TRBV2, the J call TRBJ1-1, with 11 bases identical to TRBD1. CDR3 length equals 15 residues. The V segment lost 7 bases and the J segment 5 bases; nucleotides outside the gene matches: 9. Germline CDR1 and CDR2: SNHLY and FYNNEI. The CDR3 loop is CASNEWDRGVTEAFF. The CDR3 coding sequence is TGTGCCAGCAACGAGTGGGACAGGGGGGTTACTGAAGCTTTCTTT. The variable domain in full, with the rest retrieved from reference TRBV2 and TRBJ1-1, is EPEVTQTPSHQVTQMGQEVILRCVPISNHLYFYWYRQILGQKVEFLVSFYNNEISEKSEIFDDQFSVERPDGSNFTLKIRSTKLEDSAMYFCASNEWDRGVTEAFFGQGTRLTVV.

This clonotype has more than one count but fewer than ten. The rearrangement uses TRBV20-1 and TRBJ1-5; possible D gene TRBD1, 5 bases. The CDR3 is made up of 16 amino acids. V lost 1 base to trimming and J lost 0 bases, with 13 bases between them. Germline V lookup: CDR1 DFQATT, CDR2 SNEGSKA (reference sequence). Here the CDR3 DNA reads TGCAGTGCTAGAGTTTTGAGGGGCTATAGCAATCAGCCCCAGCATTTT. It codes for CSARVLRGYSNQPQHF.

The chain carries TRBV11-2 and TRBJ1-4, with D maybe TRBD1 (6 bases). Trimming took 1 base from V and 12 from J, leaving 9 bases between them. CDR1 SGHAT and CDR2 FQNNGV come from the germline V gene. CDR3 size: 12 residues. For the CDR3, the DNA is TGTGCCAGCAGCTTAGTACGGGGGCAACTGTTTTTT. The encoded protein is CASSLVRGQLFF.

This clonotype was detected a few times. Compared with germline, one end of the junction differs, possibly owing to a read error. The chain couples TRBV29-1 to TRBJ1-1; 7 nucleotides agree with TRBD1. CDR3 length: 14 amino acids. CDR1 and CDR2 from the germline V gene are SQVTM and ANQGSEA. CDR3 in DNA: TGCAGCGCCACCCCCCGACAGGGACACGTGAAGCTCGTCTTT. Its protein is CSATPRQGHVKLVF. The variable domain in full, with the rest retrieved from reference TRBV29-1 and TRBJ1-1, is SAVISQKPSRDICQRGTSLTIQCQVDSQVTMMFWYRQQPGQSLTLIATANQGSEATYESGFVIDKFPISRPNLTFSTLTVSNMSPEDSSIYLCSATPRQGHVKLVFGQGTRLTVV.

V and J are TRBV6-1 and TRBJ2-7, with D possibly being TRBD2 (6 bases). The germline CDR1 and CDR2 sequences are MNHNS and SASEGT. Trimming stripped 6 bases from V and 2 bases from J, with 17 bases between. The CDR3 is made up of 15 amino acids. The chain's CDR3 is CASSPAGGETYEQYF. The CDR3 DNA reads TGTGCCAGCAGCCCTGCCGGCGGGGAGACCTACGAGCAGTACTTC.

The genes are TRBV9 and TRBJ2-3; TRBD1 agrees at 9 bases. V trimming: 1 base; J trimming: 4 bases; junction bases outside the gene matches: 7. The germline V gene has CDR1 SGDLS and CDR2 YYNGEE. The CDR3 contains 16 residues. CDR3 region: CASSVYWGQGADTQYF. In DNA, the CDR3 is TGTGCCAGCAGCGTATATTGGGGACAGGGCGCAGATACGCAGTATTTT. The entire variable domain, with the rest obtained from reference TRBV9 and TRBJ2-3, is as follows: DSGVTQTPKHLITATGQRVTLRCSPRSGDLSVYWYQQSLDQGLQFLIQYYNGEERAKGNILERFSAQQFPDLHSELNLSSLELGDSALYFCASSVYWGQGADTQYFGPGTRLTVL.

V is TRBV6-1 and J is TRBJ1-2; D remains ambiguous. This CDR3 comprises 12 residues. V lost 5 bases and J lost 3, with 7 bases in between. The V gene's germline CDR1 is MNHNS and CDR2 SASEGT. DNA for the CDR3: TGTGCCAGCAGTTTGATCGACTATGGCTACACCTTC. It translates to CASSLIDYGYTF.

This clonotype was found a few times. The chain is built from TRBV12-3 or TRBV12-4 and TRBJ2-7; 7 bases align to TRBD2. With V trimmed by 6 bases and J by 5 bases, 10 bases remained unmatched. The CDR3 loop spans 14 amino acids. The CDR3 loop is CASRPLSGIHEQYF. CDR3 DNA: TGTGCCAGCAGACCCCTCAGCGGGATCCACGAGCAGTACTTC.

V is TRBV5-6 and J is TRBJ2-3; the match to TRBD2 covers 10 bases. The trim removed 0 bases at V and 2 bases at J, leaving 9 bases unmatched. Germline loops: CDR1 SGHDT, CDR2 YYEEEE. The CDR3 covers 18 residues. CDR3 sequence reads: CASSLDPIAGGSTDTQYF. The DNA of the CDR3 is TGTGCCAGCAGCTTGGACCCTATAGCGGGAGGTTCCACAGATACGCAGTATTTT.

This clonotype occurred a few times. The chain is built from TRBV7-9 and TRBJ1-1; D not resolved. The ends were cut back, 4 bases at V and 8 bases at J, with 11 bases in the middle. In germline, CDR1 is SEHNR, CDR2 FQNEAQ (reference sequence). This CDR3 spans 12 amino acids. Written as DNA, the CDR3 is TGTGCCAGCAGCTCGGACCGGGAGGAAGCTTTCTTT. Translation gives CASSSDREEAFF.

The CDR3 DNA sequence: TGCGCCAGCAGTGGGAACCGCGAGTTTTTTTTT. This translates into CASSGNREFFF. The rearrangement links TRBV4-3 to TRBJ1-4; the D is unclear. Between the trimmed V and J ends, which lost 6 bases and 17 bases, there was a span of 16 bases. CDR3 size: 11 residues. Germline V gene lookup returns CDR1 LGHNA and CDR2 YSLEER.

This clonotype came up many times. This CDR3 reads CASRTSGSYEQYF. In DNA, the CDR3 is TGTGCCAGCAGGACTAGCGGGAGTTACGAGCAGTACTTC. The chain links TRBV12-3 or TRBV12-4 to TRBJ2-7; 12 bases line up with TRBD2. Trimming cost V 6 bases and J 4 bases; bases outside gene matches: 1. The CDR3 extends over 13 amino acids.

A few counts support this clonotype. This chain uses TRBV14 with TRBJ2-5; 8 bases are a match to TRBD1. Germline V gene lookup returns CDR1 SGHDN and CDR2 FVKESK. The CDR3 totals 16 residues. J lost 2 bases, V lost 5 bases, and 10 bases had no gene match. The CDR3 DNA reads as TGTGCCAGCAGCATACGGGACAGGTCGTTTCAAGAGACCCAGTACTTC. It specifies CASSIRDRSFQETQYF.

The chain couples TRBV6-6 to TRBJ2-5; tentatively, D is TRBD2 (5 bases). Trimming pared 0 bases from V and 4 bases from J, leaving 6 bases between. Germline CDR1 is MNHNY and CDR2 is SVGAGI (reference sequence). CDR3 size: 13 residues. Written as DNA, the CDR3 is TGTGCCAGCAGTTACTCAGGGAGAGAGACCCAGTACTTC. Residues: CASSYSGRETQYF.